Listed below are T cell receptor beta chains from one sample, sequenced in a study. TCRdb itself ran the RT-PCR reads through MiXCR, one entry per CDR3 protein. The sample has almost 700,000 distinct CDR3 sequences, approximately 15% seen once; the top ten hold 3.6%. The sample consisted of memory CD4+ T cells from blood. These receptors originate from a female donor in good health, serving as a healthy control. Both conserved end residues are part of each CDR3. The D gene is left open where the match is weak. Clone size is given for some rows only: seen once, a few or many times, or a class if the clone is expanded.

>many|TRBD2|TRBV24-1|TRBJ2-5|16
CATSDLGNGLGETQYF
TGTGCCACCAGTGATTTAGGAAACGGACTAGGAGAGACCCAGTACTTC
>NA|TRBD2|TRBV4-3|TRBJ2-7|15
CASSQVAGQTYEQYF
TGCGCCAGCAGCCAAGTAGCGGGGCAGACCTACGAGCAGTACTTC
>few|NA|TRBV12-5|TRBJ2-2|15
CASAPQNANTGELFF
TGTGCTAGTGCCCCCCAAAACGCGAACACCGGGGAGCTGTTTTTT
>NA|NA|TRBV11-1|TRBJ2-3|15
CASSPRTPSTDTQYF
TGTGCCAGCAGCCCCAGGACCCCCAGCACAGATACGCAGTATTTT
>many|TRBD1|TRBV12-3/TRBV12-4|TRBJ1-6|16
CASSFGTGVFRSPLHF
TGTGCCAGCAGTTTCGGGACAGGGGTATTTCGGTCACCCCTCCACTTT
>NA|NA|TRBV27|TRBJ2-7|18
CASSLRPPRTTLVDEQYF
TGTGCCAGCAGCTTACGCCCACCGAGGACTACGCTAGTCGACGAGCAGTACTTC
>many|NA|TRBV12-3/TRBV12-4|TRBJ1-2|15
CASSFRETRNYGYTF
TGTGCCAGCAGTTTCCGGGAAACCAGAAACTATGGCTACACCTTC
>few|NA|TRBV12-3/TRBV12-4|TRBJ2-2|14
CASKFAQATGELFF
TGTGCCAGCAAATTTGCACAGGCCACCGGGGAGCTGTTTTTT
>few|TRBD1|TRBV12-3/TRBV12-4|TRBJ2-1|14
CASSPGTGIREQFF
TGTGCCAGCAGTCCGGGGACAGGGATTCGGGAGCAGTTCTTC
>NA|TRBD2|TRBV7-3|TRBJ2-1|16
CASSLSPAGAGYEQFF
TGTGCCAGCAGCTTAAGCCCAGCGGGGGCAGGCTATGAGCAGTTCTTC
>many|TRBD1|TRBV5-1|TRBJ1-6|19
CASSRQGITSGSYNSPLHF
TGCGCCAGCAGTCGACAGGGTATAACGTCCGGCTCCTATAATTCACCCCTCCACTTT
>few|NA|TRBV9|TRBJ2-7|13
CASSVGTMGEQYF
TGTGCCAGCAGCGTAGGAACTATGGGCGAGCAGTACTTC
>many|NA|TRBV12-3/TRBV12-4|TRBJ1-6|14
CASSPQVPGSPLHF
TGTGCCAGCAGCCCCCAGGTCCCGGGTTCACCCCTCCACTTT
>NA|NA|TRBV2|TRBJ2-5|13
CASSERRAETQYF
TGTGCCAGCAGTGAAAGGCGGGCGGAGACCCAGTACTTC
>many|TRBD1|TRBV27|TRBJ2-7|14
CASRAGTGPYEQYF
TGTGCCAGCCGCGCCGGGACAGGGCCATACGAGCAGTACTTC
>NA|NA|TRBV5-1|TRBJ2-1|15
CASSLEYGVNNEQFF
TGCGCCAGCAGCTTGGAGTATGGGGTAAACAATGAGCAGTTCTTC
>NA|TRBD1|TRBV10-3|TRBJ1-2|13
CAISDRVEDGYTF
TGTGCCATCAGCGACAGGGTGGAGGACGGCTACACCTTC
>many|NA|TRBV28|TRBJ2-7|12
CASSLRSYEQYF
TGTGCCAGCTCATTGCGGTCCTACGAGCAGTACTTC
>few|NA|TRBV7-2|TRBJ1-6|15
CASSFGDRYNSPLHF
TGTGCCAGCAGCTTTGGAGACCGTTATAATTCACCCCTCCACTTT
>few|NA|TRBV3-1|TRBJ2-7|15
CASSLNPDGGYEQYF
TGTGCCAGCAGCCTAAATCCGGACGGAGGTTACGAGCAGTACTTC
>NA|NA|TRBV4-2|TRBJ1-2|13
CASSQSENYGYTF
TGTGCCAGCAGCCAATCAGAGAACTATGGCTACACCTTC
>few|NA|TRBV10-3|TRBJ1-1|11
CAIGDSNEAFF
TGTGCCATCGGAGACAGTAATGAAGCTTTCTTT
>many|TRBD1|TRBV6-6|TRBJ1-4|16
CASSHRTGLANEKLFF
TGTGCCAGCAGCCACAGGACAGGGCTGGCTAATGAAAAACTGTTTTTT